This record concerns one T cell receptor (beta chain) sequence. Antigen unknown. For the second PCR, which ran for roughly 7 to 11 cycles, a sample-barcoded 5' primer and a J-beta primer mix were used. TCRdb reprocessed the 5' RACE reads with MiXCR, giving one entry per CDR3 protein. The table includes about 640,000 distinct CDR3 sequences, approximately 40% detected once. These data come from a study of blood T cells in healthy people across ages. Overall study results and limits: Diversity estimates drawn from one million T cells were deemed underestimates.

Every sample gave at least 5 micrograms of total RNA when it was extracted. This CDR3 is built from 14 residues. The V end was cut by 0 bases, the J end by 3 bases, with 7 bases between. CDR1 and CDR2 (germline): SGHDT, YYEEEE. The chain is built from TRBV5-6 and TRBJ2-1; maybe TRBD1 (5 bases). The sample was blood. The clonotype comes from an elderly man in good health. The CDR3 spells CASSLDRYYNEQFF. The CDR3 region has the DNA TGTGCCAGCAGCTTGGACAGGTACTACAATGAGCAGTTCTTC.